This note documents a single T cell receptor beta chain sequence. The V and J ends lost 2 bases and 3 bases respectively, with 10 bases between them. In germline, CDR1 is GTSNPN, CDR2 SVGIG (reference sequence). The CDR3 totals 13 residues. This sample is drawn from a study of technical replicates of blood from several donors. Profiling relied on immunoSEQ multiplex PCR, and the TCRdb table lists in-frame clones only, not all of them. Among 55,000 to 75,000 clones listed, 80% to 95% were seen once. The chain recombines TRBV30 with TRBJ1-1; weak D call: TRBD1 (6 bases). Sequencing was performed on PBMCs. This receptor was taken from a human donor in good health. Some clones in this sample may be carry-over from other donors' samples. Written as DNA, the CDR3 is TGTGCCTGGAGTCGACAGGACGACACTGAAGCTTTCTTT. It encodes CAWSRQDDTEAFF.